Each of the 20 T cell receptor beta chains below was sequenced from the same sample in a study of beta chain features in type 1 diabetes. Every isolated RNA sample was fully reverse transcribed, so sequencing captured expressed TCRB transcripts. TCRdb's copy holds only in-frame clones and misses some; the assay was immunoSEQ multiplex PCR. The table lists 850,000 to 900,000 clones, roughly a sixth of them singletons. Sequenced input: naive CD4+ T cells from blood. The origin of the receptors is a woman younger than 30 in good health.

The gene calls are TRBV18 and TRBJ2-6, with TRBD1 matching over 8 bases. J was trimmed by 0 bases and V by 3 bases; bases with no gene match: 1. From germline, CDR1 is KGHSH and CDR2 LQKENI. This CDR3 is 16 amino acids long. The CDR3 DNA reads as TGTGCCAGCTCACCCGGGACAGGCTCTGGGGCCAACGTCCTGACTTTC. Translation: CASSPGTGSGANVLTF.

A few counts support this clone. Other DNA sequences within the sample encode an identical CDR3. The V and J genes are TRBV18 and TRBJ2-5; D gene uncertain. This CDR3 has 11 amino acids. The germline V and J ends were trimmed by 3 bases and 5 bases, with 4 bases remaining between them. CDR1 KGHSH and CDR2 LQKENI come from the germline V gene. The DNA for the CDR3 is TGTGCCAGCTCACCCCGGGAGACCCAGTACTTC. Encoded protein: CASSPRETQYF.

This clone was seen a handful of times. Here the CDR3 DNA reads TGTGCCATCAGTGAAAGTATTGTGGGGACAGCTGAGCAGTTCTTC. Translated, it gives CAISESIVGTAEQFF. The chain combines TRBV10-3 with TRBJ2-1, with 7 bases fitting TRBD1. The CDR3 has 15 amino acids. The V and J ends lost 3 bases and 9 bases, in that order; junction bases with no gene match: 11. Germline-derived CDR1 and CDR2 are ENHRY and SYGVKD.

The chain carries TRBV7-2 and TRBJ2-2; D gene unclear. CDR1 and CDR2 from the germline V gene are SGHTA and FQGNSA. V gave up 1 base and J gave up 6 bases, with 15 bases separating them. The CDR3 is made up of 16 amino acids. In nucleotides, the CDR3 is TGTGCCAGCAGCTTAGTCTCCCCCCTGGAGCCCGGGGAGCTGTTTTTT. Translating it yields CASSLVSPLEPGELFF.

The CDR3 DNA reads TGTGCCAGCAGCTTTTTCTTCAGGGGCGCCTACGAGCAGTACTTC. Protein product: CASSFFFRGAYEQYF. The rearrangement links TRBV5-5 to TRBJ2-7, with a possible D match to TRBD1 (6 bases). Germline CDR1 reads SGHKS; CDR2 reads YYEKEE (reference sequence). The V gene lost 2 bases and the J gene lost 2 bases, with 14 bases spanning the gap. CDR3 length: 15 residues.

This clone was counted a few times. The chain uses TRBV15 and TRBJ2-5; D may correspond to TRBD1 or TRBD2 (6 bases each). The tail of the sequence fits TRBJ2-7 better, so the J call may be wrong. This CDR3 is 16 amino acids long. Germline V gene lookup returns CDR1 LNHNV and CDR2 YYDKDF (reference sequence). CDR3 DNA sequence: TGTGCCACCAGCAGAGCCCGGGGGCCACTCTACGACGAGCAGTACTTC. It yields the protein CATSRARGPLYDEQYF.

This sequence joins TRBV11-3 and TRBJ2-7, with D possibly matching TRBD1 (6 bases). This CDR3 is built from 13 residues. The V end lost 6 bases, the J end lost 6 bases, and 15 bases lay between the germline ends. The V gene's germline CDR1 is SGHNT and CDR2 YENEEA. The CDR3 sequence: CASRPNREFEQYF. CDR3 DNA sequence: TGTGCCAGCAGACCGAACAGGGAGTTCGAGCAGTACTTC.

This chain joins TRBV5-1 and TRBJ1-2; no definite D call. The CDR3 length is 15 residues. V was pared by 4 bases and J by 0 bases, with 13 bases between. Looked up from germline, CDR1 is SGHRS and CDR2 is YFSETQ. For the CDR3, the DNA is TGCGCCAGCAGCCCGAGCGGGCGAGCTAACTATGGCTACACCTTC. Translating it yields CASSPSGRANYGYTF. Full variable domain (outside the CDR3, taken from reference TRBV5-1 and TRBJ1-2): KAGVTQTPRYLIKTRGQQVTLSCSPISGHRSVSWYQQTPGQGLQFLFEYFSETQRNKGNFPGRFSGRQFSNSRSEMNVSTLELGDSALYLCASSPSGRANYGYTFGSGTRLTVV.

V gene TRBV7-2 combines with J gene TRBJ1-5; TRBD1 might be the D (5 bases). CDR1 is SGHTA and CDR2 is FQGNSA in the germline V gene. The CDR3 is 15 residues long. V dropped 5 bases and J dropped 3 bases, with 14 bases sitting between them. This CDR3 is CASSPGRGYNQPQHF. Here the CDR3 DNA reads TGTGCCAGCAGCCCGGGACGGGGATACAATCAGCCCCAGCATTTT.

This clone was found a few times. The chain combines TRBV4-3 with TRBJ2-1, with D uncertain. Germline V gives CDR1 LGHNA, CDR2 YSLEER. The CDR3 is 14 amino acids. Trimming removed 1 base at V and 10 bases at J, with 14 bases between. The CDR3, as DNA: TGCGCCAGCAGCCAAGTCCTCCGGACCGGGGAGCAGTTCTTC. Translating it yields CASSQVLRTGEQFF.

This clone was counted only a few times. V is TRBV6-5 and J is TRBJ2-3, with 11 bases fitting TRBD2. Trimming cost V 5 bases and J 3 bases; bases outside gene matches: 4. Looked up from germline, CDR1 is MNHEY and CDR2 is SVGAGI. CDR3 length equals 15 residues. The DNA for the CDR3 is TGTGCCAGCAGTGTTACTAGCGGGAGTACAGATACGCAGTATTTT. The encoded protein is CASSVTSGSTDTQYF.

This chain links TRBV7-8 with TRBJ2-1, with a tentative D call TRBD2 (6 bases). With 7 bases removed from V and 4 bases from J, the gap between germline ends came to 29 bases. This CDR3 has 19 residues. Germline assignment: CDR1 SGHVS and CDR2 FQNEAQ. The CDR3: CASKEGLGQTQPRYNEQFF. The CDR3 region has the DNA TGTGCCAGCAAGGAGGGGCTGGGGCAAACACAACCACGTTACAATGAGCAGTTCTTC.

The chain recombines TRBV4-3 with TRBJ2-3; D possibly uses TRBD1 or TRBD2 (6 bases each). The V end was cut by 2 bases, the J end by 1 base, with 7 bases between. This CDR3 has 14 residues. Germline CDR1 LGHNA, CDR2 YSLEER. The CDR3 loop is CASSQRGGTDTQYF. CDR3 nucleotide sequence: TGCGCCAGCAGCCAAAGGGGGGGCACAGATACGCAGTATTTT.

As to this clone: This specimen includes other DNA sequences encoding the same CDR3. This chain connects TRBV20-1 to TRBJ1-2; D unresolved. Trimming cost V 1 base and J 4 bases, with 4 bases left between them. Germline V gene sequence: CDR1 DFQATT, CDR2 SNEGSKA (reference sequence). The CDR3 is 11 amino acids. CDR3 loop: CSARAGYGYTF. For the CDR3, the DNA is TGCAGTGCTAGAGCCGGCTATGGCTACACCTTC.

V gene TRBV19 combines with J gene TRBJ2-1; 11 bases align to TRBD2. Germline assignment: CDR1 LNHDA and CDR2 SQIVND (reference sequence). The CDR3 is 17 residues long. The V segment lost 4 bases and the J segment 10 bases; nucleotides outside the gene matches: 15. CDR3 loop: CASSRREGSSGRMEQFF. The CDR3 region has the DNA TGTGCCAGTAGTAGAAGAGAAGGGTCTAGCGGGAGGATGGAGCAGTTCTTC. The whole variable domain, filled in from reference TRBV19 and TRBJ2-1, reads DGGITQSPKYLFRKEGQNVTLSCEQNLNHDAMYWYRQDPGQGLRLIYYSQIVNDFQKGDIAEGYSVSREKKESFPLTVTSAQKNPTAFYLCASSRREGSSGRMEQFFGPGTRLTVL.

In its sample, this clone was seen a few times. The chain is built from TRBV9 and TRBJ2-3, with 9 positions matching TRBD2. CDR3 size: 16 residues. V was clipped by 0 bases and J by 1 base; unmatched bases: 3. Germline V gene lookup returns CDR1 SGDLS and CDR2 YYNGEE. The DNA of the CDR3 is TGTGCCAGCAGCGTAGTCCCTAGCGGGGGCACAGATACGCAGTATTTT. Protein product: CASSVVPSGGTDTQYF.

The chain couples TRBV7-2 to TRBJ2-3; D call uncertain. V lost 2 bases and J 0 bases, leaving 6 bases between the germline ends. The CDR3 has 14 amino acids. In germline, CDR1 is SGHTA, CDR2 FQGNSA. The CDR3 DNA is TGTGCCAGCAGCTTATTACAGAGCACAGATACGCAGTATTTT. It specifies CASSLLQSTDTQYF.

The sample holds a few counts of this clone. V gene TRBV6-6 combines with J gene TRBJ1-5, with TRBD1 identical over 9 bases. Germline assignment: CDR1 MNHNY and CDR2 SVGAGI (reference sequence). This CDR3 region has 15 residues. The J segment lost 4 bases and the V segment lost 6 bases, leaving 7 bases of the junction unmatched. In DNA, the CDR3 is TGTGCCAGCAGCCCAGCTGGGACAGGGAATCAGCCCCAGCATTTT. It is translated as CASSPAGTGNQPQHF.

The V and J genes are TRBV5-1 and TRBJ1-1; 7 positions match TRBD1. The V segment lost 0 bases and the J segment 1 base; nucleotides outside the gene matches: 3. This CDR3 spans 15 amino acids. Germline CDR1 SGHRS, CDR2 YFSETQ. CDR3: CASSLGGQSNTEAFF. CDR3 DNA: TGCGCCAGCAGCTTGGGGGGACAGTCGAACACTGAAGCTTTCTTT. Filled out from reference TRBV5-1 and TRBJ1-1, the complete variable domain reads KAGVTQTPRYLIKTRGQQVTLSCSPISGHRSVSWYQQTPGQGLQFLFEYFSETQRNKGNFPGRFSGRQFSNSRSEMNVSTLELGDSALYLCASSLGGQSNTEAFFGQGTRLTVV.

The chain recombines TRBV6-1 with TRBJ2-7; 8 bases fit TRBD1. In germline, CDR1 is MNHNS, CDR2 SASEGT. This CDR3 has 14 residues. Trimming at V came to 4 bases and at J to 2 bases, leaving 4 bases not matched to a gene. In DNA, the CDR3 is TGTGCCAGCAGTGCGAGGACAGGGACCTACGAGCAGTACTTC. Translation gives CASSARTGTYEQYF.